Following are 14 T cell receptor beta chains from one sample sequenced in a study of identical twins. Each CDR3 protein gets one entry after TCRdb re-called the 5' RACE reads with MiXCR. Of nearly 650,000 distinct CDR3 sequences listed, 7.1% are singletons. The same data also went into a second study, on yellow fever vaccine responses in identical twins.

The sequenced sample was PBMCs. The receptor set was obtained from a woman in her late teens or twenties in good health.

This clonotype has only a few counts. The gene calls are TRBV9 and TRBJ2-2; a weak D match, TRBD2 (7 bases). Trimming removed 0 bases at V and 6 bases at J, with 12 bases between. The CDR3 has 15 residues. The germline gives CDR1 SGDLS, CDR2 YYNGEE. Here the CDR3 DNA reads TGTGCCAGCAGCGTAGGGGGGGGCGTTTCCGGGGAGCTGTTTTTT. Protein: CASSVGGGVSGELFF.

The CDR3 DNA reads as TGTGCCATCTTTAGCGGGAGGGGCACAGATACGCAGTATTTT. It is translated as CAIFSGRGTDTQYF. This chain connects TRBV10-3 to TRBJ2-3; 11 bases are shared with TRBD2. CDR1 ENHRY and CDR2 SYGVKD come from the germline V gene. The junction had 2 bases not matched to a gene; V was cut back by 8 bases and J by 1 base. The CDR3 spans 14 residues.

The chain employs TRBV5-5 and TRBJ1-3, with a possible D match to TRBD1 (5 bases). The V gene lost 2 bases and the J gene lost 3 bases, with 15 bases spanning the gap. Germline CDR1 SGHKS, CDR2 YYEKEE (reference sequence). This CDR3 region has 16 residues. The DNA of the CDR3 is TGTGCCAGCAGCTTATTTCACCAGGGAATTGGAAACACCATATATTTT. Amino acids: CASSLFHQGIGNTIYF.

At least ten counts were recorded for this clonotype. The V and J genes are TRBV20-1 and TRBJ1-4, with 7 bases matching TRBD1. V was pared by 6 bases and J by 5 bases, with 9 bases of the junction left unmatched. Per the germline V gene, CDR1 is DFQATT and CDR2 is SNEGSKA (reference sequence). The CDR3 is 14 residues long. The CDR3 bases are TGCAGTGCCTGGGACAGCCGGGGGAATGAAAAACTGTTTTTT. It yields the protein CSAWDSRGNEKLFF.

The CDR3 bases are TGTGCCAGCAGCCCAATCCCAGGGGTCGCCTACGAGCAGTACTTC. This sequence encodes CASSPIPGVAYEQYF. The rearrangement joins TRBV27 to TRBJ2-7; possibly TRBD1 for D (6 bases). Germline V gene lookup returns CDR1 MNHEY and CDR2 SMNVEV (reference sequence). The CDR3 consists of 15 residues. Trimming removed 6 bases at V and 2 bases at J, with 17 bases between.

This clonotype was picked up a small number of times. The chain has TRBV5-1 and TRBJ2-7, with 7 bases fitting TRBD2. Germline loops: CDR1 SGHRS, CDR2 YFSETQ. V shed 2 bases and J 0 bases; nucleotides not matched to a gene: 2. The CDR3 sequence is 14 residues long. CDR3 coding DNA: TGCGCCAGCAGCTTTTCGGGGGGCTCCTACGAGCAGTACTTC. The encoded protein is CASSFSGGSYEQYF.

The table lists this clonotype with many counts. The chain employs TRBV10-3 and TRBJ1-1, with 7 bases that match TRBD1. Looked up from germline, CDR1 is ENHRY and CDR2 is SYGVKD. J was trimmed by 5 bases and V by 7 bases; bases with no gene match: 7. The CDR3 covers 13 residues. The CDR3, as DNA: TGTGCCATCATTGAACCAGGGGGTACTGAAGCTTTCTTT. Protein product: CAIIEPGGTEAFF.

This clonotype has more than one count but fewer than ten. This chain uses TRBV29-1 with TRBJ2-2; TRBD1 is a possible D gene (6 bases). Germline CDR1 reads SQVTM; CDR2 reads ANQGSEA. Trimming left V 4 bases short and J 1 base short, with 7 bases between. This CDR3 region has 13 residues. The CDR3 here is CSVGTVNTGELFF. Here the CDR3 DNA reads TGCAGCGTTGGGACAGTGAACACCGGGGAGCTGTTTTTT.

This clonotype was seen many times. The V gene is TRBV12-3 or TRBV12-4, the J gene TRBJ2-5; the D gene is possibly TRBD1 (5 bases). The CDR3 is made up of 14 amino acids. The germline V and J ends were trimmed by 2 bases and 1 base, with 8 bases remaining between them. CDR3 sequence reads: CASSLTGSQETQYF. CDR3 DNA: TGTGCCAGCAGTTTAACAGGAAGCCAAGAGACCCAGTACTTC.

This clonotype appeared many times. The rearrangement joins TRBV4-1 to TRBJ1-1; D is unresolved. Trimming left V 0 bases short and J 4 bases short, with 9 bases between. This CDR3 region has 14 residues. Germline loops: CDR1 MGHRA, CDR2 YSYEKL. Here the CDR3 DNA reads TGCGCCAGCAGCCAAGAGCCTTTGGGCACTGAAGCTTTCTTT. This sequence encodes CASSQEPLGTEAFF.

This sequence joins TRBV12-3 or TRBV12-4 and TRBJ2-2; D remains unclear. V gave up 6 bases and J gave up 6 bases, with 8 bases separating them. The CDR3 has 12 amino acids. DNA of the CDR3: TGTGCCAGCAGCCCAAAGGCCGGGGAGCTGTTTTTT. It yields the protein CASSPKAGELFF.

This clonotype was seen many times. The J gene is TRBJ2-7, the V gene TRBV12-3 or TRBV12-4; 11 nucleotides match TRBD2. This CDR3 is 14 amino acids long. The trim removed 4 bases at V and 10 bases at J, leaving 9 bases unmatched. CDR3 sequence (DNA): TGTGCCAGCAGTTGGGGACAACTAGCGGGAGCTCAGTACTTC. Residues: CASSWGQLAGAQYF.

This clonotype was observed a handful of times. The chain has TRBV24-1 and TRBJ2-3; 9 bases map to TRBD1. This CDR3 contains 19 residues. Trimming at V came to 3 bases and at J to 2 bases, leaving 14 bases not matched to a gene. Germline loops: CDR1 KGHDR, CDR2 SFDVKD. CDR3 coding DNA: TGTGCCACCAGTGATGAAGACCCCCCGGGACAGGGAACCACAGATACGCAGTATTTT. This encodes CATSDEDPPGQGTTDTQYF.

This chain connects TRBV24-1 to TRBJ2-1; possible D gene TRBD2, 6 bases. The CDR3 sequence is 16 residues long. In germline, CDR1 is KGHDR, CDR2 SFDVKD. Trimming cost V 4 bases and J 4 bases, with 16 bases left between them. CDR3 amino acids: CATSDPRPEGYNEQFF. The CDR3 nucleotides read TGTGCCACCAGTGACCCTCGTCCGGAGGGTTACAATGAGCAGTTCTTC.